The clone carrying this T cell receptor (beta chain) was detected many times. Ophthalmopathy patients all had a Clinical Activity Score of at least 3, a NOSPECS grade of at least 4 and disease under 3 months old. Diagnoses were established using clinical symptoms, serum thyroxine and TRAb, thyroid ultrasound and orbital computed tomography. Fresh peripheral blood, approximately 10 ml, yielded the PBMCs. V gave up 6 bases and J gave up 4 bases, with 10 bases separating them. The CDR3 loop spans 12 amino acids. Germline-derived CDR1 and CDR2 are SGHRS and YFSETQ. This record comes from a study of T cells in Graves' hyperthyroidism and ophthalmopathy. Study context: The blood sample was taken at first diagnosis, before treatment began.

TCR beta CDR3 sequences were amplified from RNA transcripts. The study used the HTBI primer set for a first-round RT-PCR of the TCR CDR3. One entry per CDR3 protein results from TCRdb running MiXCR on the multiplex PCR reads. Of about 520,000 distinct CDR3 sequences in the sample, around 22% were seen once. The sequenced sample was blood. The sequence was collected from a woman aged 25 to 39 with Graves' ophthalmopathy. V is TRBV5-1 and J is TRBJ1-1, with D unresolved. The CDR3 spells CASTLEGTEAFF. CDR3 DNA sequence: TGCGCCAGCACCCTGGAGGGCACTGAAGCTTTCTTT.